Listed below are T cell receptor beta chains from one sample, sequenced in a study of OX40 agonist ivuxolimab in advanced cancers. Clones were read by immunoSEQ multiplex PCR, and TCRdb kept only the in-frame ones, dropping some. The sample lists around 79,000 clones, about 91% occurring once. Sequencing used CD4+ or CD8+ T cells sorted from blood, obtained in a trial of the OX40 agonist ivuxolimab. The receptors here all came from an adult with an advanced solid tumor such as melanoma, head and neck, liver or kidney cancer. Both conserved end residues are part of each CDR3. A D gene is named only where the DNA matches it firmly. Clone size is stated in some rows and not others, as once, few, many or a class when expanded.

abundance: -
d_gene: TRBD2
j_gene: TRBJ2-7
v_gene: TRBV28
CDR3nt: TGTGCCAGCTATGGTGGCCATGGCGGGAGAATATTCTACGAGCAGTACTTC
CDR3aa: CASYGGHGGRIFYEQYF

abundance: once
d_gene: TRBD1
j_gene: TRBJ2-3
v_gene: TRBV10-3
CDR3nt: TGTGCCATCAGTGAGATGGGACAGGGATCTACCGGCACAGATACGCAGTATTTT
CDR3aa: CAISEMGQGSTGTDTQYF

abundance: few
d_gene: TRBD1
j_gene: TRBJ1-1
v_gene: TRBV29-1
CDR3nt: TGCAGCGGCTCCAGGGGGCCGGACACTGAAGCTTTCTTT
CDR3aa: CSGSRGPDTEAFF

abundance: -
d_gene: TRBD2
j_gene: TRBJ2-1
v_gene: TRBV18
CDR3nt: TGTGCCAGCTCACCAGAGGGTAGACTAGCGGGAGGCTCCTACAATGAGCAGTTCTTC
CDR3aa: CASSPEGRLAGGSYNEQFF

abundance: -
d_gene: TRBD2
j_gene: TRBJ2-2
v_gene: TRBV2
CDR3nt: TGTGCCAGCAGTGCCGAGACTAGCGGCACCGGGGAGCTGTTTTTT
CDR3aa: CASSAETSGTGELFF

abundance: -
d_gene: -
j_gene: TRBJ1-3
v_gene: TRBV5-4
CDR3nt: TGTGCCAGCAGCTCAATACAGGGAAACACCATATATTTT
CDR3aa: CASSSIQGNTIYF

abundance: -
d_gene: -
j_gene: TRBJ2-5
v_gene: TRBV18
CDR3nt: TGTGCCAGCTCACCAGGAGTGATGGAGACCCAGTACTTC
CDR3aa: CASSPGVMETQYF

abundance: -
d_gene: -
j_gene: TRBJ2-7
v_gene: TRBV30
CDR3nt: TGTGCCTGGAGTGTAATGAGAGAGCAGTACTTC
CDR3aa: CAWSVMREQYF

abundance: -
d_gene: TRBD2
j_gene: TRBJ2-4
v_gene: TRBV7-2
CDR3nt: TGTGCCAGCAGCTTAGGGCTAGCGGGACTGGGGGTTCAGTACTTC
CDR3aa: CASSLGLAGLGVQYF

abundance: -
d_gene: -
j_gene: TRBJ2-5
v_gene: TRBV12-5
CDR3nt: TGTGCTAGTGGTTGGATTGACGGAGGGACCCAGTACTTC
CDR3aa: CASGWIDGGTQYF

abundance: few
d_gene: -
j_gene: TRBJ1-1
v_gene: TRBV28
CDR3nt: TGTGCCAGCAGTTTGGGGGGCCCGATGAACACTGAAGCTTTCTTT
CDR3aa: CASSLGGPMNTEAFF

abundance: once
d_gene: -
j_gene: TRBJ1-2
v_gene: TRBV5-4
CDR3nt: TGTGCCAGCAGCTTGTACGGGGCTAACTATGGCTACACCTTC
CDR3aa: CASSLYGANYGYTF

abundance: -
d_gene: -
j_gene: TRBJ1-2
v_gene: TRBV14
CDR3nt: TGTGCCAGCAGCCAAAGAATCATCCCATCCTATGGCTACACCTTC
CDR3aa: CASSQRIIPSYGYTF

abundance: once
d_gene: -
j_gene: TRBJ2-2
v_gene: TRBV27
CDR3nt: TGTGCCAGCAGTTTCGGTCAGACGAACACCGGGGAGCTGTTTTTT
CDR3aa: CASSFGQTNTGELFF

abundance: -
d_gene: -
j_gene: TRBJ1-2
v_gene: TRBV30
CDR3nt: TGTGCCTGGTGGGTCGCCCACGGCTACACCTTC
CDR3aa: CAWWVAHGYTF

abundance: once
d_gene: -
j_gene: TRBJ2-1
v_gene: TRBV7-2
CDR3nt: TGTGCCAGCAGCGGTTCAGGGGTCCGCTCCTACAATGAGCAGTTCTTC
CDR3aa: CASSGSGVRSYNEQFF

abundance: -
d_gene: TRBD2
j_gene: TRBJ2-7
v_gene: TRBV28
CDR3nt: TGTGCCAGCGGGACTAGCGGTACCTACGAGCAGTACTTC
CDR3aa: CASGTSGTYEQYF

abundance: -
d_gene: -
j_gene: TRBJ2-7
v_gene: TRBV6-6
CDR3nt: TGTGCCAGCAGAAACTCCTACGAGCAGTACTTC
CDR3aa: CASRNSYEQYF

abundance: -
d_gene: -
j_gene: TRBJ2-5
v_gene: TRBV5-1
CDR3nt: TGCGCCAGCAGAAAAGGGTCACAAGAGACCCAGTACTTC
CDR3aa: CASRKGSQETQYF

abundance: -
d_gene: TRBD1
j_gene: TRBJ1-2
v_gene: TRBV9
CDR3nt: TGTGCCAGCAGTTTGGACAGGGACTCTGGTGGCTACACCTTC
CDR3aa: CASSLDRDSGGYTF